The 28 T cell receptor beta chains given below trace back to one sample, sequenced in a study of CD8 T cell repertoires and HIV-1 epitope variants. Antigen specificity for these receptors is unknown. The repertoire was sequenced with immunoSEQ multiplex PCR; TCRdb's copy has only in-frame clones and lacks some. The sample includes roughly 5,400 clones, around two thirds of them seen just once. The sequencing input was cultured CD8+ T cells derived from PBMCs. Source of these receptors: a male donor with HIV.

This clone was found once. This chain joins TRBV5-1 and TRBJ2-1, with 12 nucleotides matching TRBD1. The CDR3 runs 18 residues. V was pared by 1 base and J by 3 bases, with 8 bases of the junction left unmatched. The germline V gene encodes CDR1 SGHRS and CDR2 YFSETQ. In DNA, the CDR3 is TGCGCCAGCAGCTTGCGGGACAGGGGGCTTCTCGGCTACAATGAGCAGTTCTTC. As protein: CASSLRDRGLLGYNEQFF.

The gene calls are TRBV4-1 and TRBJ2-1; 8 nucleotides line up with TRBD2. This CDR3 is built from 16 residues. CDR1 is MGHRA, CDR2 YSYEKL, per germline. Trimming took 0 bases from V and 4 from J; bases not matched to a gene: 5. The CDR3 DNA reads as TGCGCCAGCAGCCAAGATCAACGGGAGGGTTACAATGAGCAGTTCTTC. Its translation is CASSQDQREGYNEQFF.

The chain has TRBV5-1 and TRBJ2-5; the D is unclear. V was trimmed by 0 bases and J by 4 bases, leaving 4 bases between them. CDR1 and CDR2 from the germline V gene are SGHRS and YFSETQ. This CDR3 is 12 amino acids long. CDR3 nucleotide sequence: TGCGCCAGCAGCTTGGCCGGAGAGACCCAGTACTTC. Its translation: CASSLAGETQYF.

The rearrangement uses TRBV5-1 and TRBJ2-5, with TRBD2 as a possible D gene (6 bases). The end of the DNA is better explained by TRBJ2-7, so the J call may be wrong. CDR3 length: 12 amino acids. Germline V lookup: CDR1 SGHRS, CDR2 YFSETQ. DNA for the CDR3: TGCGCCAGCAGCGGCGGGGTCCACGAGCAGTACTTC. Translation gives CASSGGVHEQYF.

As DNA, the CDR3 is TGCGCCAGCAGCGTCGAGCCGGGACAGTTTTACAATGAGCAGTTCTTC. Encoded protein: CASSVEPGQFYNEQFF. The J gene is TRBJ2-1, the V gene TRBV5-1; TRBD1 matches at 7 bases. CDR3 length equals 16 residues. After removal of 4 bases from V and 4 bases from J, the junction contained 11 bases not matched to a gene. CDR1 is SGHRS, CDR2 YFSETQ, per germline.

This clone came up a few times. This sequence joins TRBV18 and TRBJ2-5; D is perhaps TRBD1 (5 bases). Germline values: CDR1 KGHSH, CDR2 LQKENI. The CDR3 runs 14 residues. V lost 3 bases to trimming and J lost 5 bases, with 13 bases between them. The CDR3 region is CASSPLETEETQYF. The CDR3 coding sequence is TGTGCCAGCTCACCCCTCGAGACAGAGGAGACCCAGTACTTC. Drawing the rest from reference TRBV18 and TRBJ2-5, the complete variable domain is NAGVMQNPRHLVRRRGQEARLRCSPMKGHSHVYWYRQLPEEGLKFMVYLQKENIIDESGMPKERFSAEFPKEGPSILRIQQVVRGDSAAYFCASSPLETEETQYFGPGTRLLVL.

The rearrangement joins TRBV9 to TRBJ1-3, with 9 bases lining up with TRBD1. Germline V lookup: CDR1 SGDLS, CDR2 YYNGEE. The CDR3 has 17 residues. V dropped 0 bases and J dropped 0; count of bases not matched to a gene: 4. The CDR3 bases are TGTGCCAGCAGCGTAGACGGGACAGGGCTCTCTGGAAACACCATATATTTT. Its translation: CASSVDGTGLSGNTIYF.

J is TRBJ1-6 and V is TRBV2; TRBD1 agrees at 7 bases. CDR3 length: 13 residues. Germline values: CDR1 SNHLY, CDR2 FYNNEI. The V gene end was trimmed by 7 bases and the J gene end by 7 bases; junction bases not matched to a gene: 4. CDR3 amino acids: CASTGGRNSPLHF. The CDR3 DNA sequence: TGTGCCAGCACAGGGGGTAGGAATTCACCCCTCCACTTT.

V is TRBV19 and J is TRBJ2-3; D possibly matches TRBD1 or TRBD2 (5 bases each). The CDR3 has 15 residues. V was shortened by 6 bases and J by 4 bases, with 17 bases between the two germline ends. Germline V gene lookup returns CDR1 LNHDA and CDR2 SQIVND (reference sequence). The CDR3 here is CASSPRDGSADTQYF. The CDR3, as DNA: TGTGCCAGTAGCCCTCGGGACGGATCAGCAGATACGCAGTATTTT. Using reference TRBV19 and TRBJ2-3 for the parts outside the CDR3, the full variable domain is DGGITQSPKYLFRKEGQNVTLSCEQNLNHDAMYWYRQDPGQGLRLIYYSQIVNDFQKGDIAEGYSVSREKKESFPLTVTSAQKNPTAFYLCASSPRDGSADTQYFGPGTRLTVL.

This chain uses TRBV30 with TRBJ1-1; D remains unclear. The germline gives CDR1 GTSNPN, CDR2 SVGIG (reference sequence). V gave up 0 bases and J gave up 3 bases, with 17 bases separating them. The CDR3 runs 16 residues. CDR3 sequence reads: CAWSVLTPGTDTEAFF. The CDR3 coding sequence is TGTGCCTGGAGTGTACTGACACCTGGAACGGACACTGAAGCTTTCTTT.

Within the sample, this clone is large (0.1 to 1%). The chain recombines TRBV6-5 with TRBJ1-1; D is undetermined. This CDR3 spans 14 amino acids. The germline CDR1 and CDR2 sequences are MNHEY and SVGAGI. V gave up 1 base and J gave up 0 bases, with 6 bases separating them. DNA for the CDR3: TGTGCCAGCAGTTACTTGGATATGAACACTGAAGCTTTCTTT. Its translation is CASSYLDMNTEAFF.

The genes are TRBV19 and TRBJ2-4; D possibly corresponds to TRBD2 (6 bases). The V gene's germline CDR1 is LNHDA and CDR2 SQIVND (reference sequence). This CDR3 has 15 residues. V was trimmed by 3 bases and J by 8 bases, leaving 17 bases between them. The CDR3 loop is CASSIYGGGTYIQYF. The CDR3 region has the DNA TGTGCCAGTAGTATCTATGGCGGAGGGACTTACATTCAGTACTTC.

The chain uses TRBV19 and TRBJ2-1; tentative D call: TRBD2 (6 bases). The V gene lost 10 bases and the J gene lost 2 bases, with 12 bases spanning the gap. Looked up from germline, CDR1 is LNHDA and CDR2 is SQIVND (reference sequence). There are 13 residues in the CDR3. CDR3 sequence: CATETSTYNEQFF. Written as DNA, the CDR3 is TGTGCCACCGAAACTAGCACCTACAATGAGCAGTTCTTC.

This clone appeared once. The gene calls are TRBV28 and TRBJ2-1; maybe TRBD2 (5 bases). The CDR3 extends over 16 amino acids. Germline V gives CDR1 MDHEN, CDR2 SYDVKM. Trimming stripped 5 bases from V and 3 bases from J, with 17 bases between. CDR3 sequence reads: CASSLVSEGHYNEQFF. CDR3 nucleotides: TGTGCCAGCAGTCTCGTCTCCGAGGGTCACTACAATGAGCAGTTCTTC.

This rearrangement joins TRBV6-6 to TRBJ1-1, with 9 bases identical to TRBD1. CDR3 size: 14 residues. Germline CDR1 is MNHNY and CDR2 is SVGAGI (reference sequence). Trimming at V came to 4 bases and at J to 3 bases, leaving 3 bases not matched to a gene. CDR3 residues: CASSLDRGDTEAFF. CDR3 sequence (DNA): TGTGCCAGCAGTTTGGACAGGGGAGACACTGAAGCTTTCTTT.

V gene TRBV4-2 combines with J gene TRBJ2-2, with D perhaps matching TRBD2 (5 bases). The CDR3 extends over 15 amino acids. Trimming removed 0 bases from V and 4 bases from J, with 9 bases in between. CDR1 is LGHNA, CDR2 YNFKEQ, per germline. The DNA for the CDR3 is TGTGCCAGCAGCCAAGAACTAGAGGGCACCGGGGAGCTGTTTTTT. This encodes CASSQELEGTGELFF.

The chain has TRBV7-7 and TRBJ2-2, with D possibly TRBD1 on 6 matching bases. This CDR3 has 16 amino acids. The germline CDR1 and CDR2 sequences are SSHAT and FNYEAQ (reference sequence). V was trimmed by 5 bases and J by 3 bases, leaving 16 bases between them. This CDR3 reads CASSPLGTPDTGELFF. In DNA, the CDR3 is TGTGCCAGCAGCCCACTCGGGACACCGGACACCGGGGAGCTGTTTTTT.

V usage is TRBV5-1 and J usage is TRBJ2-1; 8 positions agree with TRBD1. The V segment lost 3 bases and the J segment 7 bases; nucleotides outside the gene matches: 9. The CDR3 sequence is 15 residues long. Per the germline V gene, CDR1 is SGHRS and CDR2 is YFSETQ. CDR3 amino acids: CASSSDRGATNEQFF. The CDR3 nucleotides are TGCGCCAGCAGCTCTGACAGGGGCGCGACTAATGAGCAGTTCTTC.

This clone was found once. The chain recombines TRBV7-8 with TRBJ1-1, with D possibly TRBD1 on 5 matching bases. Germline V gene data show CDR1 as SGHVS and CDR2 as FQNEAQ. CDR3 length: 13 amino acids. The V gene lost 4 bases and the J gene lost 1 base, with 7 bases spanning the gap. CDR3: CASSYGANTEAFF. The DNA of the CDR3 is TGTGCCAGCAGCTACGGGGCGAACACTGAAGCTTTCTTT. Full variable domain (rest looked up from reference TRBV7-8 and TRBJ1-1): GAGVSQSPRYKVAKRGQDVALRCDPISGHVSLFWYQQALGQGPEFLTYFQNEAQLDKSGLPSDRFFAERPEGSVSTLKIQRTQQEDSAVYLCASSYGANTEAFFGQGTRLTVV.

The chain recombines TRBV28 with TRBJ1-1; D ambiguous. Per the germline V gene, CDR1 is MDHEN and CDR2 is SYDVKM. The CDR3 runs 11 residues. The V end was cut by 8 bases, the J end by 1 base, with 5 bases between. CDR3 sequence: CASGSNTEAFF. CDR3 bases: TGTGCCAGCGGGTCGAACACTGAAGCTTTCTTT. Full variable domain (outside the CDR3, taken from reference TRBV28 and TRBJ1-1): DVKVTQSSRYLVKRTGEKVFLECVQDMDHENMFWYRQDPGLGLRLIYFSYDVKMKEKGDIPEGYSVSREKKERFSLILESASTNQTSMYLCASGSNTEAFFGQGTRLTVV.

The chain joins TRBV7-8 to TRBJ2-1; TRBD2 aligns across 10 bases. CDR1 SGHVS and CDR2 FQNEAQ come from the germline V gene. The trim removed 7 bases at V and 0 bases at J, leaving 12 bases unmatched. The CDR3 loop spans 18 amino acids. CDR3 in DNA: TGTGCCAGCATCGCCGGGGTCCCTAGCGGGAGCTCCTACAATGAGCAGTTCTTC. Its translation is CASIAGVPSGSSYNEQFF. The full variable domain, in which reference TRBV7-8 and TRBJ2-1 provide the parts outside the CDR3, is GAGVSQSPRYKVAKRGQDVALRCDPISGHVSLFWYQQALGQGPEFLTYFQNEAQLDKSGLPSDRFFAERPEGSVSTLKIQRTQQEDSAVYLCASIAGVPSGSSYNEQFFGPGTRLTVL.

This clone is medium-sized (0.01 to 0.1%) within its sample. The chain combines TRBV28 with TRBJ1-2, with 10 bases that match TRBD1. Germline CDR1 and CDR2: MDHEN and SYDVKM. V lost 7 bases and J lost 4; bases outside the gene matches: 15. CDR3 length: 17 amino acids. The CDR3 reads CASTPGDRGPYGYGYTF. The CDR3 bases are TGTGCCAGCACCCCCGGGGACAGGGGACCCTACGGCTATGGCTACACCTTC.

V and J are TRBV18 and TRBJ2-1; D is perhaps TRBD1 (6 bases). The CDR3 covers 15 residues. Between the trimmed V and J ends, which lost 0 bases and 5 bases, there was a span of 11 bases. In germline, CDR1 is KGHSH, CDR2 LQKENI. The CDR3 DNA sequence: TGTGCCAGCTCACCACCGGACAGCCCAAACAATGAGCAGTTCTTC. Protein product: CASSPPDSPNNEQFF.

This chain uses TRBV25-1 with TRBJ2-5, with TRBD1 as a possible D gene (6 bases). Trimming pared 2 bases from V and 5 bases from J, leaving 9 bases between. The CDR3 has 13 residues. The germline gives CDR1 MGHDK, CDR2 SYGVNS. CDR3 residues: CASSEGGGETQYF. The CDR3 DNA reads TGTGCCAGCAGTGAAGGGGGCGGGGAGACCCAGTACTTC.

CDR3 sequence reads: CASSFSGQGGGEQFF. CDR3 in DNA: TGTGCCAGCAGCTTTTCGGGACAGGGAGGAGGTGAGCAGTTCTTC. The chain recombines TRBV7-2 with TRBJ2-1, with 9 nucleotides matching TRBD1. Germline CDR1 reads SGHTA; CDR2 reads FQGNSA. The length of the CDR3 is 15 residues. The junction had 9 bases not matched to a gene; V was cut back by 3 bases and J by 9 bases.

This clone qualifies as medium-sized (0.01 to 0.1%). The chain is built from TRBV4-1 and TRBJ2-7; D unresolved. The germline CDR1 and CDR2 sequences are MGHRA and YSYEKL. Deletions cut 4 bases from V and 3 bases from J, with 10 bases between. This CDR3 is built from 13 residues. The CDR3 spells CASSRILDYEQYF. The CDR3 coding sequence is TGCGCCAGCAGCCGTATACTCGACTACGAGCAGTACTTC.

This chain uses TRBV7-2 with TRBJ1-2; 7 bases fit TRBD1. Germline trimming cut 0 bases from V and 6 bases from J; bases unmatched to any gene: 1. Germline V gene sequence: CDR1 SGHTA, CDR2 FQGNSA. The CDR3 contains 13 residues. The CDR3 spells CASSLAQGNGYTF. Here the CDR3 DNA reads TGTGCCAGCAGCTTAGCACAGGGGAATGGCTACACCTTC.

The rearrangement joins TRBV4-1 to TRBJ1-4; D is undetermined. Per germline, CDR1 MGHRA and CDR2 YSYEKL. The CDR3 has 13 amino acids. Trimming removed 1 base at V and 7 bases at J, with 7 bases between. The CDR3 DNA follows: TGCGCCAGCAGCCAAGCCTCAGTTGAAAAACTGTTTTTT. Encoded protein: CASSQASVEKLFF.